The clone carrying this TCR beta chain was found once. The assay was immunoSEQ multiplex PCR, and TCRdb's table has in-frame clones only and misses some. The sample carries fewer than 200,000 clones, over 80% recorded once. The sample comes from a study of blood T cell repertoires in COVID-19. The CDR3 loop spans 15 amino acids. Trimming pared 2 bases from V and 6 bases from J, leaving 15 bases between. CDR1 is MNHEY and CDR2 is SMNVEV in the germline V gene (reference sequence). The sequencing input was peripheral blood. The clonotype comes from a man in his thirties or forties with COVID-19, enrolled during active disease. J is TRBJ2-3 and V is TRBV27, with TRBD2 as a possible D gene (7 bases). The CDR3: CASSLRGGLGDTQYF. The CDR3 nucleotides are TGTGCCAGCAGTTTAAGGGGGGGATTAGGCGATACGCAGTATTTT.